These 14 T cell receptor beta chains were sequenced from one sample in a study of early T cells in non-severe SARS-CoV-2 infection. In TCRdb, the 5' RACE reads were re-called with MiXCR into one record per CDR3 protein. The repertoire has about 35,000 distinct CDR3 sequences, 4.5% to 7% of them found once; the top ten carry 3.5% to 4.5%. This sample comprised whole blood, obtained at baseline. The receptors derive from an adult who was a healthcare worker with PCR-confirmed SARS-CoV-2 infection or an uninfected control (not recorded which).

The chain carries TRBV20-1 and TRBJ2-1; D perhaps matches TRBD2 (6 bases). Germline CDR1 is DFQATT and CDR2 is SNEGSKA (reference sequence). CDR3 length: 12 amino acids. V was trimmed by 5 bases and J by 6 bases, leaving 11 bases between them. In nucleotides, the CDR3 is TGCAGTGCTGGAGGGGTACTCAATGAGCAGTTCTTC. This sequence encodes CSAGGVLNEQFF.

The chain uses TRBV7-6 and TRBJ1-3; 8 bases map to TRBD1. Unmatched junction bases numbered 4, after V lost 6 bases and J lost 0 bases. CDR3 size: 15 residues. In germline, CDR1 is SGHVS, CDR2 FNYEAQ. CDR3 region: CASRQGVFSGNTIYF. The CDR3 DNA follows: TGTGCCAGCAGACAGGGGGTTTTCTCTGGAAACACCATATATTTT.

This clonotype was recorded at least ten times. This chain uses TRBV10-3 with TRBJ2-7, with D uncertain. V was shortened by 3 bases and J by 1 base, with 10 bases between the two germline ends. The CDR3 is made up of 14 amino acids. CDR1 and CDR2 (germline): ENHRY, SYGVKD. CDR3 DNA sequence: TGTGCCATCAGTGATTGGTCGAGGTCCTACGAGCAGTACTTC. This translates into CAISDWSRSYEQYF.

Points on this clonotype: A much larger clone lies a single base off, so this may be a read error. This chain uses TRBV18 with TRBJ2-5; no clear D. The CDR3 has 12 amino acids. Trimming took off 4 bases at V and 5 bases at J, with 8 bases between the two ends. Germline lookup yields CDR1 KGHSH and CDR2 LQKENI. CDR3 region: CASSLTRETQYF. The CDR3 nucleotides are TGTGCCAGCTCACTGACGAGGGAGACCCAGTACTTC.

This clonotype was recorded many times. The genes are TRBV21-1 and TRBJ2-4; the table's TRBD1 call for D was not verified on the DNA. TRBV21-1 is assigned pseudogene status. The CDR3 covers 17 residues. CDR3 DNA: TGTGCCAGCAGCAAAGCGCTGACAGGGGGGGACAAAAACATTCAGTACTTC. Translating it yields CASSKALTGGDKNIQYF.

This sequence joins TRBV5-1 and TRBJ2-7; TRBD2 matches at 11 bases. Trimming took 4 bases from V and 3 from J; bases not matched to a gene: 9. CDR3 length: 16 amino acids. CDR1 is SGHRS and CDR2 is YFSETQ in the germline V gene. CDR3: CASSPIGLAGGYEQYF. For the CDR3, the DNA is TGCGCCAGCAGCCCCATAGGGCTAGCGGGGGGCTACGAGCAGTACTTC.

The table lists this clonotype with many counts. The chain employs TRBV18 and TRBJ2-1; D is possibly TRBD1 (6 bases). The CDR3 is 13 residues long. The germline V gene has CDR1 KGHSH and CDR2 LQKENI. Trimming shortened V by 3 bases and J by 7 bases, and 10 bases separated the two germline ends. The CDR3 nucleotides are TGTGCCAGCTCACCGGTCCAGGGGAATGAGCAGTTCTTC. Its translation: CASSPVQGNEQFF.

This clonotype was recorded many times. This sequence joins TRBV5-4 and TRBJ2-1, with 7 nucleotides matching TRBD1. CDR1 is SGHNT, CDR2 YYREEE, per germline (reference sequence). CDR3 length equals 13 residues. Trimming took 6 bases from V and 7 from J; bases not matched to a gene: 7. The CDR3 loop reads CASNPRGSNEQFF. The CDR3 nucleotides read TGTGCCAGCAACCCCAGGGGGTCGAATGAGCAGTTCTTC.

This clonotype appeared a few times. This chain uses TRBV6-5 with TRBJ2-1; 8 bases map to TRBD2. The CDR3 has 16 residues. Germline CDR1 MNHEY, CDR2 SVGAGI. V lost 1 base to trimming and J lost 5 bases; unmatched junction nucleotides: 7. CDR3 in amino acids: CASSYWGSGTNNEQFF. The CDR3 bases are TGTGCCAGCAGTTACTGGGGTAGCGGGACCAACAATGAGCAGTTCTTC.

The rearrangement joins TRBV6-1 to TRBJ2-1; no firm D call. V was trimmed by 1 base and J by 11 bases, leaving 0 bases between them. Per germline, CDR1 MNHNS and CDR2 SASEGT. CDR3 size: 9 residues. The CDR3 here is CASSEEQFF. CDR3 sequence (DNA): TGTGCCAGCAGTGAAGAGCAGTTCTTC.

There are many counts of this clonotype. CDR3 loop: CAISDELAGGPSYNEQFF. CDR3 nucleotide sequence: TGTGCCATCAGTGATGAACTAGCGGGAGGGCCTTCCTACAATGAGCAGTTCTTC. The chain has TRBV10-3 and TRBJ2-1; 13 bases are a match to TRBD2. The CDR3 extends over 18 amino acids. The V gene's germline CDR1 is ENHRY and CDR2 SYGVKD. V trimming: 3 bases; J trimming: 1 base; junction bases outside the gene matches: 6.

This clonotype was counted ten times or more. J is TRBJ2-5 and V is TRBV27; 8 bases align to TRBD2. The CDR3 contains 12 residues. The V gene end was trimmed by 7 bases and the J gene end by 4 bases; junction bases not matched to a gene: 2. Germline CDR1 is MNHEY and CDR2 is SMNVEV (reference sequence). CDR3: CASKSGGETQYF. DNA of the CDR3: TGTGCCAGCAAAAGCGGGGGAGAGACCCAGTACTTC.

This clonotype is medium-sized by share. V and J are TRBV9 and TRBJ2-5, with 8 bases identical to TRBD1. Germline V gives CDR1 SGDLS, CDR2 YYNGEE. The ends lost 3 bases at V and 4 bases at J; junction bases unmatched: 8. This CDR3 has 15 amino acids. The CDR3 DNA sequence: TGTGCCAGCAGCGCCAACCCAGGGGGCGGAGAGACCCAGTACTTC. This translates into CASSANPGGGETQYF.

This clonotype was recorded many times. The V gene is TRBV11-1, the J gene TRBJ2-2, with D hard to call. Germline V gene sequence: CDR1 SGHAT, CDR2 FQDESV (reference sequence). V shed 6 bases and J shed 3 bases, with 14 bases lying between them. This CDR3 is built from 15 residues. The CDR3 sequence is CASSRWAAHTGELFF. For the CDR3, the DNA is TGTGCCAGCAGTAGATGGGCCGCCCACACCGGGGAGCTGTTTTTT.